This T cell receptor beta chain was captured by sequencing in a study of OX40 agonist ivuxolimab in advanced cancers. Study as a whole: Participants, around 80% male, averaged approximately 65 years of age, ranging from roughly 20 to 79.

Germline V gives CDR1 SGHVS, CDR2 FQNEAQ. After removal of 5 bases from V and 6 bases from J, the junction contained 10 bases not matched to a gene. The CDR3 spans 16 residues. TCRdb keeps only in-frame clones here, not all; method: immunoSEQ multiplex PCR. Of 60,000 to 90,000 clones listed, around 88% are singletons. This clone was observed a single time. Here the sequenced sample was CD4+ or CD8+ T cells sorted from blood, taken in a trial of the OX40 agonist ivuxolimab. The sequence was obtained from an adult with an advanced solid tumor such as melanoma, head and neck, liver or kidney cancer. The rearrangement links TRBV7-8 to TRBJ2-1, with 10 positions matching TRBD1. The CDR3 sequence is CASSPHRDRGPNEQFF. The DNA for the CDR3 is TGTGCCAGCAGCCCCCACCGGGACAGGGGCCCCAATGAGCAGTTCTTC.